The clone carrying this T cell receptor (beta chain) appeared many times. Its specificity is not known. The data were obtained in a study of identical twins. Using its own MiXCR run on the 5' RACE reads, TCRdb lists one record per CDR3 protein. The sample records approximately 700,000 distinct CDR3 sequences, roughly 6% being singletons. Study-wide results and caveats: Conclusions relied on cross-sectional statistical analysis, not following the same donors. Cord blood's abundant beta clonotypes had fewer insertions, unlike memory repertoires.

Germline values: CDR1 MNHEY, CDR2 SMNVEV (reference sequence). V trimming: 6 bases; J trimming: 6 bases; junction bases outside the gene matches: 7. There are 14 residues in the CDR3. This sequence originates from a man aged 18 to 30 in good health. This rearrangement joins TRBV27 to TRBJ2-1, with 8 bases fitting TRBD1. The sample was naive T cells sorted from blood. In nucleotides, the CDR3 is TGTGCCAGCAGAAGCAGGGGGCAGGGCAATGAGCAGTTCTTC. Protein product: CASRSRGQGNEQFF.